One sample yielded the 9 T cell receptor beta chains listed below, sequenced in a study of cytomegalovirus exposure and HLA in healthy donors. PCR used 60 Vbeta primers and 13 Jbeta primers. The data were produced by immunoSEQ multiplex PCR, yet TCRdb's version contains in-frame clones alone and is incomplete. The sample has some 44,000 clones, 50% seen once. Sequencing was performed on PBMCs. These receptors came from a human donor in good health.

V is TRBV27 and J is TRBJ1-6; 7 bases are shared with TRBD1. The germline V gene has CDR1 MNHEY and CDR2 SMNVEV (reference sequence). This CDR3 contains 13 residues. V was pared by 6 bases and J by 10 bases, with 6 bases of the junction left unmatched. CDR3 bases: TGTGCCAGCAGCTCGCTCAGGGGGTCACCCCTCCACTTT. It codes for CASSSLRGSPLHF.

V usage is TRBV4-2 and J usage is TRBJ2-7, with 9 bases aligning to TRBD2. Germline V gives CDR1 LGHNA, CDR2 YNFKEQ. The trim removed 1 base at V and 4 bases at J, leaving 8 bases unmatched. This CDR3 is built from 16 residues. DNA for the CDR3: TGTGCCAGCAGCCAAGCCGGCGGGGGGGCCGGGTACGAGCAGTACTTC. It encodes CASSQAGGGAGYEQYF.

V gene TRBV5-4 combines with J gene TRBJ2-5; no clear D. The CDR3 consists of 13 residues. Trimming removed 1 base from V and 4 bases from J, with 8 bases in between. Germline V lookup: CDR1 SGHNT, CDR2 YYREEE (reference sequence). Here the CDR3 reads CASSLSPRETQYF. The CDR3, as DNA: TGTGCCAGCAGCTTGTCACCCAGAGAGACCCAGTACTTC.

The gene calls are TRBV28 and TRBJ1-2; D perhaps matches TRBD1 (6 bases). The CDR3 runs 13 residues. Germline V gene data show CDR1 as MDHEN and CDR2 as SYDVKM. With 7 bases removed from V and 3 bases from J, the gap between germline ends came to 12 bases. CDR3 amino acids: CASNTQGYYGYTF. DNA of the CDR3: TGTGCCAGCAATACACAGGGATACTATGGCTACACCTTC.

This clone occurred a few times. The V gene is TRBV2, the J gene TRBJ1-1; no clear D. The CDR3 consists of 12 residues. The V gene's germline CDR1 is SNHLY and CDR2 FYNNEI. V lost 7 bases to trimming and J lost 2 bases, with 8 bases between them. CDR3 region: CASTDKNTEAFF. CDR3 sequence (DNA): TGTGCCAGCACCGACAAAAACACTGAAGCTTTCTTT.

This sequence joins TRBV4-3 and TRBJ1-1; possibly TRBD1 for D (5 bases). The germline CDR1 and CDR2 sequences are LGHNA and YSLEER. This CDR3 comprises 16 residues. V lost 0 bases, J lost 3 bases, and 14 bases lay in between. The CDR3 DNA is TGCGCCAGCAGCCAAGAACCAGGGAAGGGGCACACTGAAGCTTTCTTT. Its translation: CASSQEPGKGHTEAFF.

The CDR3 sequence: CASSSRTGGNQPQHF. CDR3 bases: TGTGCCAGCAGCTCCAGGACAGGGGGCAATCAGCCCCAGCATTTT. V and J are TRBV9 and TRBJ1-5; 9 nucleotides align to TRBD1. The CDR3 runs to 15 residues. Germline trimming cut 4 bases from V and 2 bases from J; bases unmatched to any gene: 4. Germline-derived CDR1 and CDR2 are SGDLS and YYNGEE. The full variable domain, rest sourced from reference TRBV9 and TRBJ1-5, is DSGVTQTPKHLITATGQRVTLRCSPRSGDLSVYWYQQSLDQGLQFLIQYYNGEERAKGNILERFSAQQFPDLHSELNLSSLELGDSALYFCASSSRTGGNQPQHFGDGTRLSIL.

The gene calls are TRBV19 and TRBJ1-2; 7 positions match TRBD1. With 1 base clipped from V and 5 bases from J, the junction kept 13 bases outside the gene matches. Germline values: CDR1 LNHDA, CDR2 SQIVND (reference sequence). The CDR3 is 17 amino acids. CDR3 sequence reads: CASSIARGGQSGYGYTF. The CDR3 DNA reads as TGTGCCAGTAGTATAGCCCGAGGGGGACAGAGCGGATATGGCTACACCTTC.

The rearrangement links TRBV5-1 to TRBJ2-7, with 7 bases matching TRBD1. The trim removed 4 bases at V and 3 bases at J, leaving 4 bases unmatched. Germline CDR1 reads SGHRS; CDR2 reads YFSETQ. The CDR3 is 13 amino acids. CDR3: CASSLDRDYEQYF. The CDR3 DNA reads TGCGCCAGCAGCCTAGACAGGGACTACGAGCAGTACTTC.